This T cell receptor (beta chain) stems from a study of vaccination and CD4 T cells after COVID-19. As for the study in general: Overlapping spike pools from SARS-CoV-2 and HCoV-NL63, HCoV-OC43 and HCoV-229E served as culture stimuli. Study-wide results and caveats: Vaccine-specific clones numbering 304 of 307 showed spike mono-reactivity in convalescent patients. Detection of a median around 86% of reactive clones in convalescent patients was confined to the period after vaccination. SARS-CoV-2-reactive clonotype medians increased from roughly 21 to 40, not significantly.

Sequencing of cultured CD4+ T cell DNA used the Oncomine TCR Beta short-read assay. One entry per CDR3 protein results from TCRdb running MiXCR on the PCR reads. Seen here are about 5,000 distinct CDR3 sequences, about 40% observed once, and the top ten hold roughly 40%. This clonotype showed up just a few times. Its specificity is unknown. As for treatment: approximately 11-day PBMC culture with coronavirus spike peptide pools or control peptides (ViraFEST assay). The sequenced sample was CD4+ T cells from blood, cultured in vitro, obtained after SARS-CoV-2 vaccination. This sequence was found in a human donor who had recovered from COVID-19.

In DNA form, the CDR3 reads TGTGCCAGTAGTATAGGGAGGCAGGGCGGCACTGAAGCTTTCTTT. Its protein product is CASSIGRQGGTEAFF. This chain connects TRBV19 to TRBJ1-1; a possible D gene is TRBD1 (5 bases). Germline V gene lookup returns CDR1 LNHDA and CDR2 SQIVND (reference sequence). CDR3 size: 15 residues. The V and J ends lost 1 base and 4 bases respectively, with 13 bases between them.